The clone carrying this TCR beta chain was seen repeatedly, ten times or more. The source of the sample is a study of T-cell reconstitution after alpha-beta-depleted transplantation in children. Unique molecular identifiers were used in preparing the TCRbeta library. TCRdb analysed the PCR reads with MiXCR anew, one entry per CDR3 protein. The repertoire holds approximately 240,000 distinct CDR3 sequences, with roughly a tenth as singletons. This CDR3 spans 11 amino acids. V was cut by 3 bases and J by 4 bases, with 7 bases left in between. Germline V gene lookup returns CDR1 GTSNPN and CDR2 SVGIG (reference sequence).

V usage is TRBV30 and J usage is TRBJ2-7, with D unclear. The sequence came from a human donor who donated a stem cell graft to a child with SCID. Here the sequenced sample was PBMCs from the stem cell graft donor, taken from the stem cell graft. The CDR3 DNA is TGTGCCTGGAGCCCCAGTTACGAGCAGTACTTC. Its translation is CAWSPSYEQYF.